This T cell receptor (beta chain) was observed in a study of T cell repertoires in cytomegalovirus infection. About the research overall: Public TCR beta signature analysis indicated the presence of both CMV infection and matching HLA type.

This clonotype occurred a few times. Its antigen is still unknown. Each CDR3 protein gets one entry after TCRdb re-called the reads with MiXCR. This sample carries over 300,000 distinct CDR3 sequences, roughly 15% of them seen once, and the ten largest clones take about 11%. Germline V gives CDR1 SQVTM, CDR2 ANQGSEA. V shed 4 bases and J shed 10 bases, with 13 bases lying between them. CDR3 length equals 11 residues. Findings of the study overall: Based on cumulative public TCR beta family frequency, carriers of CMV plus the relevant HLA were identified. HLA-C-restricted CMV clonotypes gave the most frequent clonotype in two of eight donors.

This TCR was sampled from a human donor in good health (CMV status not recorded). Some clones in this sample may be carry-over from other donors' samples. The sequenced material came from PBMCs. This sequence joins TRBV29-1 and TRBJ1-1; D remains unclear. In nucleotides, the CDR3 is TGCAGCGTTGCCCTAGACAACGGAGCTTTCTTT. It is translated as CSVALDNGAFF.